The clone carrying this TCR beta chain was picked up one time. Using a J-beta primer mix together with a sample-barcoded 5' primer, a second PCR was run for about 7 to 12 cycles. Each CDR3 protein is one row after TCRdb ran MiXCR on the 5' RACE reads. The sample yields about 840,000 distinct CDR3 sequences, around 29% seen once. These data belong to a study of blood T cells in healthy people across ages. The CDR3 has 15 residues. Germline V gene lookup returns CDR1 DFQATT and CDR2 SNEGSKA (reference sequence). V was pared by 1 base and J by 1 base, with 4 bases of the junction left unmatched. These same records also appear under a second study, on T cells of mothers and their children.

The rearrangement joins TRBV20-1 to TRBJ1-1; 9 bases align to TRBD1. The TCR comes from a woman aged 40 to 49 in good health. Sequenced sample: blood. CDR3 sequence reads: CSARALGQGNTEAFF. DNA of the CDR3: TGCAGTGCTAGAGCCTTGGGACAGGGGAACACTGAAGCTTTCTTT.